This T cell receptor (beta chain) stems from a study of immune cell composition in non-small cell lung cancer. The germline V gene has CDR1 SQVTM and CDR2 ANQGSEA. The CDR3 runs to 11 residues. V lost 5 bases and J lost 6, with 7 bases in between. Sequenced by immunoSEQ multiplex PCR; TCRdb stores in-frame clones only, minus some. In the table there are roughly 7,000 clones, less than 75% of which are singletons. J is TRBJ2-2 and V is TRBV29-1; weak D call: TRBD2 (5 bases). This TCR came from a human donor with non-small cell lung cancer. Sample: lung tumor tissue. The CDR3 DNA reads TGCAGCGTTAAGCGGTCCGGGGAGCTGTTTTTT. It encodes CSVKRSGELFF.